Shown below are 26 T cell receptor beta chains from a single sample sequenced in a study of T cells in Graves' hyperthyroidism and ophthalmopathy. Authors of the study amplified TCR beta CDR3 regions from RNA transcripts. The HTBI primer set served for first-round RT-PCR of the TCR CDR3. TCRdb passed the multiplex PCR reads through MiXCR, listing each CDR3 protein once. This sample carries about 420,000 distinct CDR3 sequences, approximately 14% of them seen once, and the ten largest clones take approximately 14%. The sample was blood. The receptors derive from a woman aged 18-29 years with Graves' hyperthyroidism.

The gene calls are TRBV3-1 and TRBJ1-4; TRBD1 matches at 10 bases. Germline values: CDR1 LGHDT, CDR2 YNNKEL (reference sequence). The CDR3 is 16 amino acids. Germline trimming cut 1 base from V and 8 bases from J; bases unmatched to any gene: 7. This chain's CDR3 is CASSQVRQGAWEKLFF. The DNA for the CDR3 is TGTGCCAGCAGCCAAGTGAGACAGGGGGCTTGGGAAAAACTGTTTTTT. The whole variable domain, filled in from reference TRBV3-1 and TRBJ1-4, reads DTAVSQTPKYLVTQMGNDKSIKCEQNLGHDTMYWYKQDSKKFLKIMFSYNNKELIINETVPNRFSPKSPDKAHLNLHINSLELGDSAVYFCASSQVRQGAWEKLFFGSGTQLSVL.

The sample holds a few counts of this clonotype. The V and J genes are TRBV5-4 and TRBJ2-4, with D unclear. Per the germline V gene, CDR1 is SGHNT and CDR2 is YYREEE (reference sequence). Deletions cut 3 bases from V and 0 bases from J, with 16 bases between. The CDR3 has 17 residues. CDR3 nucleotide sequence: TGTGCCAGCAGCTCGGACCCCGGTCCTGGAGCCAAAAACATTCAGTACTTC. Amino acid sequence: CASSSDPGPGAKNIQYF.

This clonotype was observed many times. The chain is built from TRBV6-1 and TRBJ2-3; D might be TRBD1 (5 bases). This CDR3 is 15 amino acids long. From germline, CDR1 is MNHNS and CDR2 SASEGT. Trimming took off 7 bases at V and 0 bases at J, with 14 bases between the two ends. CDR3 bases: TGTGCCAGCAAGGACATACACCCTAGCACAGATACGCAGTATTTT. This gives the protein CASKDIHPSTDTQYF.

There are many counts of this clonotype. V usage is TRBV6-2 or TRBV6-3 and J usage is TRBJ2-1, with 9 bases aligning to TRBD1. With V trimmed by 1 base and J by 9 bases, 25 bases remained unmatched. This CDR3 has 21 residues. From germline, CDR1 is MNHEY and CDR2 SVGEGT. CDR3 sequence (DNA): TGTGCCAGCAGTTACTACTGGGCTGGGTCGGGACAGGGCTTCCGCGAAGGTGAGCAGTTCTTC. It is translated as CASSYYWAGSGQGFREGEQFF.

This clonotype came up a few times. V gene TRBV20-1 combines with J gene TRBJ2-2; tentatively, D is TRBD1 or TRBD2 (7 bases each). The CDR3 spans 15 residues. CDR1 DFQATT and CDR2 SNEGSKA come from the germline V gene (reference sequence). The V and J ends lost 3 bases and 9 bases respectively, with 20 bases between them. CDR3 bases: TGCAGTGCTAGTGGCGGGGGAGGGGGCAAAAGGGAGCTGTTTTTT. Protein: CSASGGGGGKRELFF.

The rearrangement joins TRBV10-3 to TRBJ1-5, with 9 bases that match TRBD1. The CDR3 runs to 16 residues. Germline CDR1 and CDR2: ENHRY and SYGVKD. With 2 bases clipped from V and 8 bases from J, the junction kept 10 bases outside the gene matches. The CDR3 protein is CAISEGDRVMGEPQHF. DNA of the CDR3: TGTGCCATCAGTGAGGGGGACAGGGTAATGGGGGAGCCCCAGCATTTT.

This clonotype was detected many times. This chain links TRBV28 with TRBJ1-6; 9 positions agree with TRBD1. V lost 4 bases to trimming and J lost 8 bases; unmatched junction nucleotides: 6. The CDR3 runs 15 residues. Germline V lookup: CDR1 MDHEN, CDR2 SYDVKM. The CDR3 protein is CASSSSGQGHSPLHF. The DNA for the CDR3 is TGTGCCAGCAGTTCATCCGGACAGGGGCATTCACCCCTCCACTTT.

About this clonotype: A read error is possible here, since a much larger clone lies one base away. The chain carries TRBV20-1 and TRBJ2-5; D may match TRBD1 or TRBD2 (5 bases each). The closer fit of TRBJ2-1 to the DNA end suggests the J call may be wrong. Germline V lookup: CDR1 DFQATT, CDR2 SNEGSKA (reference sequence). This CDR3 is built from 14 residues. The CDR3 protein is CSARHGKRGETQFF. Written as DNA, the CDR3 is TGCAGTGCTAGACACGGGAAGAGGGGAGAGACCCAGTTCTTC.

This clonotype showed up many times. The chain uses TRBV12-3 or TRBV12-4 and TRBJ1-2, with unresolved D. V lost 5 bases and J 3 bases, leaving 7 bases between the germline ends. This CDR3 spans 12 amino acids. The CDR3 bases are TGTGCCAGCAGTCCGTCGGACTATGGCTACACCTTC. Protein product: CASSPSDYGYTF.

This clonotype was seen repeatedly, ten times or more. CDR3 region: CSVEVPRNYGYTF. CDR3 sequence (DNA): TGCAGCGTTGAAGTCCCGCGTAACTATGGCTACACCTTC. This chain connects TRBV29-1 to TRBJ1-2; D gene ambiguous. Trimming cost V 1 base and J 1 base, with 7 bases left between them. Germline-derived CDR1 and CDR2 are SQVTM and ANQGSEA. CDR3 length: 13 residues.

The J gene is TRBJ2-7, the V gene TRBV29-1, with 14 nucleotides matching TRBD2. Trimming at V came to 4 bases and at J to 7 bases, leaving 9 bases not matched to a gene. The CDR3 totals 15 residues. Germline V gene sequence: CDR1 SQVTM, CDR2 ANQGSEA. The CDR3 DNA is TGCAGCGTTGTCCTGGGACTAGCGGGAGTAAGGGAGCAGTACTTC. Amino acids: CSVVLGLAGVREQYF.

This clonotype was recorded at least ten times. V gene TRBV6-5 combines with J gene TRBJ2-7; 7 bases fit TRBD1. The CDR3 is made up of 17 amino acids. CDR1 is MNHEY and CDR2 is SVGAGI in the germline V gene. V was clipped by 0 bases and J by 2 bases; unmatched bases: 10. The CDR3 reads CASSYSMPGGSPYEQYF. The CDR3 DNA is TGTGCCAGCAGTTACTCGATGCCAGGGGGTTCCCCCTACGAGCAGTACTTC.

The V call is TRBV3-1, the J call TRBJ2-6; possibly TRBD2 for D (6 bases). This CDR3 has 16 residues. The ends were cut back, 4 bases at V and 0 bases at J, with 10 bases in the middle. Germline V CDR1 and CDR2: LGHDT, YNNKEL (reference sequence). The CDR3 DNA reads TGTGCCAGCAGCCTGGGAGGCCACTCTGGGGCCAACGTCCTGACTTTC. The encoded protein is CASSLGGHSGANVLTF.

This clonotype has just a few counts. The chain has TRBV20-1 and TRBJ1-5; D perhaps matches TRBD1 (6 bases). CDR1 is DFQATT and CDR2 is SNEGSKA in the germline V gene (reference sequence). CDR3 size: 15 residues. V lost 0 bases and J 5 bases, leaving 14 bases between the germline ends. CDR3 nucleotides: TGCAGTGCTAGAGATGAGAGGGCAGGGGATCAGCCCCAGCATTTT. This codes for CSARDERAGDQPQHF.

The V and J genes are TRBV29-1 and TRBJ1-1; D possibly corresponds to TRBD1 (5 bases). Germline CDR1 is SQVTM and CDR2 is ANQGSEA. Deletions cut 7 bases from V and 1 base from J, with 7 bases between. This CDR3 is built from 11 residues. Here the CDR3 DNA reads TGCAGCGCAGGACAGAACACTGAAGCTTTCTTT. It encodes CSAGQNTEAFF.

This clonotype was seen only a few times. The chain links TRBV6-1 to TRBJ1-2; maybe TRBD1 (5 bases). Germline CDR1 MNHNS, CDR2 SASEGT. CDR3 size: 15 residues. V was clipped by 3 bases and J by 8 bases, with 19 bases between them. CDR3 protein: CASSDPGGRMNGYTF. Written as DNA, the CDR3 is TGTGCCAGCAGTGACCCTGGGGGTAGGATGAACGGCTACACCTTC.

This clonotype has at least ten counts. The J gene is TRBJ1-1, the V gene TRBV28; TRBD1 might be the D (5 bases). V gave up 8 bases and J gave up 4 bases, with 20 bases separating them. CDR3 size: 15 residues. The germline V gene encodes CDR1 MDHEN and CDR2 SYDVKM. The CDR3 loop is CASQKGNLGGTEAFF. CDR3 nucleotides: TGTGCCAGCCAAAAGGGGAATCTGGGGGGCACTGAAGCTTTCTTT.

V and J are TRBV7-6 and TRBJ2-1; 8 bases map to TRBD2. Germline V gives CDR1 SGHVS, CDR2 FNYEAQ. The CDR3 runs to 13 residues. Germline trimming cut 5 bases from V and 8 bases from J; bases unmatched to any gene: 5. CDR3 bases: TGTGCCAGCAGCCGCGGGGGGCAGGATGAGCAGTTCTTC. This translates into CASSRGGQDEQFF.

The table lists this clonotype with many counts. The rearrangement joins TRBV20-1 to TRBJ2-7; TRBD1 aligns across 9 bases. Germline CDR1 is DFQATT and CDR2 is SNEGSKA (reference sequence). V was clipped by 6 bases and J by 5 bases; unmatched bases: 8. The CDR3 spans 13 residues. CDR3 in DNA: TGCAGTGCATCGGGACAGGGAGTGGACGAGCAGTACTTC. Its translation is CSASGQGVDEQYF.

The chain links TRBV25-1 to TRBJ1-2; perhaps TRBD1 as D (5 bases). V lost 7 bases and J 2 bases, leaving 11 bases between the germline ends. This CDR3 is built from 13 residues. Germline values: CDR1 MGHDK, CDR2 SYGVNS. The CDR3 sequence: CASMQGNNYGYTF. Written as DNA, the CDR3 is TGTGCCAGCATGCAGGGAAACAACTATGGCTACACCTTC.

Within the sample, this clonotype is medium-sized. This chain uses TRBV2 with TRBJ1-1; 9 nucleotides agree with TRBD1. The length of the CDR3 is 14 residues. From germline, CDR1 is SNHLY and CDR2 FYNNEI. V lost 6 bases to trimming and J lost 2 bases; unmatched junction nucleotides: 4. As DNA, the CDR3 is TGTGCCAGCAGAGTGGGACAGGGCAACACTGAAGCTTTCTTT. Translated, it gives CASRVGQGNTEAFF.

This clonotype was observed many times. The V call is TRBV10-3, the J call TRBJ2-1, with TRBD2 matching 9 bases. The CDR3 contains 15 residues. Germline CDR1 reads ENHRY; CDR2 reads SYGVKD. J was trimmed by 8 bases and V by 2 bases; bases with no gene match: 7. CDR3 sequence reads: CAISEMAGGPDEQFF. As DNA, the CDR3 is TGTGCCATCAGTGAGATGGCGGGAGGGCCCGATGAGCAGTTCTTC.

In this sample, this clonotype turned up a few times. The chain employs TRBV19 and TRBJ2-5; 9 positions match TRBD2. Unmatched junction bases numbered 5, after V lost 5 bases and J lost 7 bases. The CDR3 has 13 amino acids. The germline CDR1 and CDR2 sequences are LNHDA and SQIVND (reference sequence). CDR3 sequence reads: CASSGGGAGTQYF. Written as DNA, the CDR3 is TGTGCCAGTAGTGGCGGGGGGGCCGGGACCCAGTACTTC.

The chain has TRBV18 and TRBJ1-3; 7 bases agree with TRBD1. The CDR3 is 15 residues long. The trim removed 3 bases at V and 0 bases at J, leaving 2 bases unmatched. CDR1 and CDR2 from the germline V gene are KGHSH and LQKENI. CDR3 region: CASSPDRLSGNTIYF. DNA of the CDR3: TGTGCCAGCTCACCGGACAGGCTCTCTGGAAACACCATATATTTT. The variable domain in full, with the rest retrieved from reference TRBV18 and TRBJ1-3, is NAGVMQNPRHLVRRRGQEARLRCSPMKGHSHVYWYRQLPEEGLKFMVYLQKENIIDESGMPKERFSAEFPKEGPSILRIQQVVRGDSAAYFCASSPDRLSGNTIYFGEGSWLTVV.

The V gene is TRBV3-1, the J gene TRBJ1-3, with D tentatively TRBD1 (6 bases). The CDR3 spans 15 residues. The germline CDR1 and CDR2 sequences are LGHDT and YNNKEL (reference sequence). Trimming stripped 5 bases from V and 3 bases from J, with 14 bases between. CDR3: CASSFLTGLGNTIYF. In DNA form, the CDR3 reads TGTGCCAGCAGCTTTCTCACAGGGCTTGGAAACACCATATATTTT.

This clonotype was counted ten times or more. The chain's CDR3 is CASSLLRDRGFVGELFF. The CDR3 DNA follows: TGTGCCAGCAGCCTTTTGCGGGACAGGGGATTCGTCGGGGAGCTGTTTTTT. The J gene is TRBJ2-2, the V gene TRBV28; 10 bases map to TRBD1. The junction had 14 bases not matched to a gene; V was cut back by 6 bases and J by 7 bases. The germline V gene encodes CDR1 MDHEN and CDR2 SYDVKM. The CDR3 has 17 amino acids.